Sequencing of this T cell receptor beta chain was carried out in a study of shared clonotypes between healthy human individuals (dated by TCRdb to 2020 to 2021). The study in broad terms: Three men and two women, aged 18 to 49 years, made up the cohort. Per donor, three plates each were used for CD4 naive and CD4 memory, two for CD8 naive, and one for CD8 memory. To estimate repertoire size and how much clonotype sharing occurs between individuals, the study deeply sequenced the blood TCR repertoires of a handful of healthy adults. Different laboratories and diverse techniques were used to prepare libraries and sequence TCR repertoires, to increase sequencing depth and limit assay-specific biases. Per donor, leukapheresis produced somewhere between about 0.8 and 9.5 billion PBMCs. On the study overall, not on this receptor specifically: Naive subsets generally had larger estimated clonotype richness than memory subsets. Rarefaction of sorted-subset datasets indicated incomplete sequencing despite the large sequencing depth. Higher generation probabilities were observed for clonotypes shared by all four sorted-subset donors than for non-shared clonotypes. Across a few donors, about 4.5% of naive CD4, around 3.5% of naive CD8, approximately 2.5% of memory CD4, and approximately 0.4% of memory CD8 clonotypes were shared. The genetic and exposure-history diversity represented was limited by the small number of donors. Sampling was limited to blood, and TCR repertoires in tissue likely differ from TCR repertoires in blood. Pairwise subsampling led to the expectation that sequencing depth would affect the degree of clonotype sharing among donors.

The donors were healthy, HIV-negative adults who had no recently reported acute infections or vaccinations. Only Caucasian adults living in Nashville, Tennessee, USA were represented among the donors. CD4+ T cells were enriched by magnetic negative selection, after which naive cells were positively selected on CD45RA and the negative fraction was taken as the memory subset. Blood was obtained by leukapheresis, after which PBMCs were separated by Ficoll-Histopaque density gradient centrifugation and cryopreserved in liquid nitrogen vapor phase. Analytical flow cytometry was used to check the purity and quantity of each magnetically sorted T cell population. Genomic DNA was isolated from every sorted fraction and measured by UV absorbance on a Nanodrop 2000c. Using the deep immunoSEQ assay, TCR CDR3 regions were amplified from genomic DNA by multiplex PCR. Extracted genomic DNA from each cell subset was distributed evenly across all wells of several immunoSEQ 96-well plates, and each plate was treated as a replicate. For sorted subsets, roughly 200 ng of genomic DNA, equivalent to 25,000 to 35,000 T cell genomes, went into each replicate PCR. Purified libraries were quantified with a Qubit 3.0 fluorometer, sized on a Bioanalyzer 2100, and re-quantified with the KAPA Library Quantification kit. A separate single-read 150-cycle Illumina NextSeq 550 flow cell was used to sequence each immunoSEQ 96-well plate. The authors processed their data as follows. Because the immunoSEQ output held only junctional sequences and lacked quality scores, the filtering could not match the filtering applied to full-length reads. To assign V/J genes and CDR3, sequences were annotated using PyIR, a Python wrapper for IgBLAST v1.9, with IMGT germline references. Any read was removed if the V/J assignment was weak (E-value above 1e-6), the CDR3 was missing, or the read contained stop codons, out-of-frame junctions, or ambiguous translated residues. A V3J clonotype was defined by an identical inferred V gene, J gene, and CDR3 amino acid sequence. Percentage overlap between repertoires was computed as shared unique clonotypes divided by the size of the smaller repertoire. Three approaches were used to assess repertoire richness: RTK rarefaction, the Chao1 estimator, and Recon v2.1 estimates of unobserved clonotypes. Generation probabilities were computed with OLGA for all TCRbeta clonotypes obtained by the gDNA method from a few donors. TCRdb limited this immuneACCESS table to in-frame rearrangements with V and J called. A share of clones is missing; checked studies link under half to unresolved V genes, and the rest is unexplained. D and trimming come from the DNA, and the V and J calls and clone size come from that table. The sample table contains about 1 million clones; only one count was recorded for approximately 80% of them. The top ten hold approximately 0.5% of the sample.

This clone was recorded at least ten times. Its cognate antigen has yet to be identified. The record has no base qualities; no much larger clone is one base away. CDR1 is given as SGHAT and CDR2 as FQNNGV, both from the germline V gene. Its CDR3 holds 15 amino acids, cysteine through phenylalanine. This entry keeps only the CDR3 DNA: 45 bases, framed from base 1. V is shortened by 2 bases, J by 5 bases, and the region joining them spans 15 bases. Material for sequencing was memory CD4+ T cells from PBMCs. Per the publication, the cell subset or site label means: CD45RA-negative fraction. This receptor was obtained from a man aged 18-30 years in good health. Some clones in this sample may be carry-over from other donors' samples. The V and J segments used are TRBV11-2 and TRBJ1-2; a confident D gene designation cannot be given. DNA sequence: TGTGCCAGCAGCTTAACGGTGCTCGCTGGATATGGCTACACCTTC. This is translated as CASSLTVLAGYGYTF.